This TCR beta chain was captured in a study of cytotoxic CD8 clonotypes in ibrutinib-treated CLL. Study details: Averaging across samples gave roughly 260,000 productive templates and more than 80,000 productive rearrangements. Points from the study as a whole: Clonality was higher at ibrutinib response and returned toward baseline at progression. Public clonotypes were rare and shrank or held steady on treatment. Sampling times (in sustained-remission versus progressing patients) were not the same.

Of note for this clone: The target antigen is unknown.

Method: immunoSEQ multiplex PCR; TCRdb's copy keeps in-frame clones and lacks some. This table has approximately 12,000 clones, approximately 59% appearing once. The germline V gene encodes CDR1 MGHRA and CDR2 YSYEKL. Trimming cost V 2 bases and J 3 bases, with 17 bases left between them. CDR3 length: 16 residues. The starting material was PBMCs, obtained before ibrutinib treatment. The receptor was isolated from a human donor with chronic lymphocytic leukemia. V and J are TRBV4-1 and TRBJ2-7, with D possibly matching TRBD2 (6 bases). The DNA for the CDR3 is TGCGCCAGCAGCCAAACTGATATTGGACTAAACTACGAGCAGTACTTC. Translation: CASSQTDIGLNYEQYF.